This T cell receptor beta chain appears in the sequencing data of a study of PD-1 blockade in classical Hodgkin lymphoma. Study-wide context: Treatment was intravenous nivolumab, 3 mg/kg every 2 weeks, until progression. Study-wide results and caveats: Why repertoires differed is undefined; disease activity or prior therapy possibly contributed. Reports indicated that newly diagnosed patients had lower baseline TCR diversity than healthy donors did. Complete responders' diversity at baseline resembled that of newly diagnosed patients.

Remarks on this clone: The target antigen is unknown.

Each of the patients experienced relapse following autologous stem cell transplantation, and their brentuximab vedotin exposure differed. The V and J ends lost 1 base and 3 bases respectively, with 12 bases between them. Germline values: CDR1 SGHVS, CDR2 FNYEAQ. The CDR3 loop spans 15 amino acids. TCRdb's copy holds only in-frame clones and misses some; the assay was immunoSEQ multiplex PCR. Of about 58,000 clones in the sample, 91% were seen once. The chain combines TRBV7-6 with TRBJ1-1, with D possibly matching TRBD1 (5 bases). This receptor was obtained from a human donor with classical Hodgkin lymphoma. This sample comprised peripheral blood mononuclear cells (PBMCs), obtained before the second cycle of nivolumab. CDR3 DNA sequence: TGTGCCAGCAGCTTAGTATCGGGGGGGTACACTGAAGCTTTCTTT. This codes for CASSLVSGGYTEAFF.